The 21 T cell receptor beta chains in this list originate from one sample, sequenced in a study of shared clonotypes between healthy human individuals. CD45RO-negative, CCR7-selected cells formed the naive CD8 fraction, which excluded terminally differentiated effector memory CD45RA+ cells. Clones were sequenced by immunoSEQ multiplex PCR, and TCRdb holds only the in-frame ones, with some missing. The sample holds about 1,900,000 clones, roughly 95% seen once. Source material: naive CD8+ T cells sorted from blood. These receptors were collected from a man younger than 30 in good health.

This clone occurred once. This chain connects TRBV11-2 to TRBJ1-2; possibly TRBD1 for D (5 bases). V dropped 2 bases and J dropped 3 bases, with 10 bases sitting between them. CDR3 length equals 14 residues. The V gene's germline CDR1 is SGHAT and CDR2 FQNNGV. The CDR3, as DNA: TGTGCCAGCAGCTTACAGGGAAGCCACTATGGCTACACCTTC. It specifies CASSLQGSHYGYTF.

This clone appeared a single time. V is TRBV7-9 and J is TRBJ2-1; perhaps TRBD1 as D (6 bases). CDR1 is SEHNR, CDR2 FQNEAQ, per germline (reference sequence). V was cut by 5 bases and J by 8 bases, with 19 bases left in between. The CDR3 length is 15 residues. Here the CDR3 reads CASSPPAQGKDEQFF. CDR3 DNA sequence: TGTGCCAGCAGCCCCCCGGCACAGGGCAAAGATGAGCAGTTCTTC.

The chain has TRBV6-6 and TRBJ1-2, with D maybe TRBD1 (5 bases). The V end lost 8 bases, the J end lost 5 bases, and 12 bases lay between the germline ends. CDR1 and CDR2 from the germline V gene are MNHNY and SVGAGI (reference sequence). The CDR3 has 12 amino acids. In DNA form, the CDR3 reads TGTGCCAGCGCGGGGGTGGAGTATGGCTACACCTTC. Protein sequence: CASAGVEYGYTF.

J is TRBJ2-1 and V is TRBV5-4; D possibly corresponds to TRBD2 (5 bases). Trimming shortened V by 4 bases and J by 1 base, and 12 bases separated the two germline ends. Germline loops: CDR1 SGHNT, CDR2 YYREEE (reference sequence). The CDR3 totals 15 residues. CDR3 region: CASSPTSWSYNEQFF. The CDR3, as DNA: TGTGCCAGCAGCCCTACTAGTTGGTCCTACAATGAGCAGTTCTTC.

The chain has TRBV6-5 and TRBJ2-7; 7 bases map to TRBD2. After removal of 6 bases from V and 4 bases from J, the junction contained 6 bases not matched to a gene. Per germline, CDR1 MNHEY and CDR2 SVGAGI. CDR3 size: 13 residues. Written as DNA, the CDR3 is TGTGCCAGCAGCCAGCGGGGTTCGTACGAGCAGTACTTC. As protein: CASSQRGSYEQYF.

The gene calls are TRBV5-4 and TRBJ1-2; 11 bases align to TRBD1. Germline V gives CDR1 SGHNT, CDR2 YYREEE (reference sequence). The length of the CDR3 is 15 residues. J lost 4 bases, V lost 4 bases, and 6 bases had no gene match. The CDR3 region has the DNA TGTGCCAGCAGCCCGGGGACAGGGGGTAGCTATGGCTACACCTTC. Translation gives CASSPGTGGSYGYTF. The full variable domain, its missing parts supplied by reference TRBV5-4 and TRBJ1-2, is ETGVTQSPTHLIKTRGQQVTLRCSSQSGHNTVSWYQQALGQGPQFIFQYYREEENGRGNFPPRFSGLQFPNYSSELNVNALELDDSALYLCASSPGTGGSYGYTFGSGTRLTVV.

This CDR3 reads CASSQDGALAGGPLADTQYF. The CDR3 DNA sequence: TGTGCCAGCAGCCAAGACGGGGCACTAGCGGGAGGGCCTCTCGCAGATACGCAGTATTTT. The chain links TRBV14 to TRBJ2-3; 13 bases fit TRBD2. CDR3 length equals 20 residues. Looked up from germline, CDR1 is SGHDN and CDR2 is FVKESK. The J segment lost 4 bases and the V segment lost 0 bases, leaving 13 bases of the junction unmatched. Supplemented by reference TRBV14 and TRBJ2-3, the full variable domain reads EAGVTQFPSHSVIEKGQTVTLRCDPISGHDNLYWYRRVMGKEIKFLLHFVKESKQDESGMPNNRFLAERTGGTYSTLKVQPAELEDSGVYFCASSQDGALAGGPLADTQYFGPGTRLTVL.

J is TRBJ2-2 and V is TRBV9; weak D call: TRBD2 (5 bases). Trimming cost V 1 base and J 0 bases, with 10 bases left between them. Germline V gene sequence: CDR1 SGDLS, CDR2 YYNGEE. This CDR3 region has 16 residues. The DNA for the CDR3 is TGTGCCAGCAGCGTATCGGACTTCCCGAACACCGGGGAGCTGTTTTTT. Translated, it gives CASSVSDFPNTGELFF.

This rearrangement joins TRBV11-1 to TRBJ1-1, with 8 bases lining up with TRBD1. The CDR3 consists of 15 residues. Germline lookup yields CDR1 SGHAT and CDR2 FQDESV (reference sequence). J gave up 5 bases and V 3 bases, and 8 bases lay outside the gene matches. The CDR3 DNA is TGTGCCAGCAGCTTGGTACAGGGGGGACGTACTGAAGCTTTCTTT. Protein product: CASSLVQGGRTEAFF.

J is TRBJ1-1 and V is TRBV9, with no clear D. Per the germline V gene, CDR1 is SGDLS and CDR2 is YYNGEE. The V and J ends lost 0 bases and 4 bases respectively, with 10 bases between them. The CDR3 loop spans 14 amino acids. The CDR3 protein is CASSVALAGTEAFF. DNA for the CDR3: TGTGCCAGCAGCGTAGCTTTGGCGGGCACTGAAGCTTTCTTT.

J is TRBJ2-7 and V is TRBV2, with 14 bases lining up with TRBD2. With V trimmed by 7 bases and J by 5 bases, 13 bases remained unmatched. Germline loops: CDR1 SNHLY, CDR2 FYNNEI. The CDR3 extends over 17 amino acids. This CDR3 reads CASIPGGLAGGTNEQYF. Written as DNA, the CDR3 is TGTGCCAGCATTCCGGGAGGACTAGCGGGAGGTACCAACGAGCAGTACTTC.

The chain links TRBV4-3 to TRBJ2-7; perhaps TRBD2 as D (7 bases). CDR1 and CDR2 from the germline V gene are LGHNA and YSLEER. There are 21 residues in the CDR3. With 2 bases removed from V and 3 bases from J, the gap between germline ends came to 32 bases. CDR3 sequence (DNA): TGCGCCAGCAGCCAATTTTGGGAGGACAGCTCCCTCGTAGCGGGCTTCTACGAGCAGTACTTC. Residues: CASSQFWEDSSLVAGFYEQYF.

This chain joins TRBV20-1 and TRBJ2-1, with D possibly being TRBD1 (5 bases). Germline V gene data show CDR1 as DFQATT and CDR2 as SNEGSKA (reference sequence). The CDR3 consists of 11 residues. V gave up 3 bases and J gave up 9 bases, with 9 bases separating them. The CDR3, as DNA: TGCAGTGCTAGCCAGGGTGCTGAGCAGTTCTTC. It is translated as CSASQGAEQFF.

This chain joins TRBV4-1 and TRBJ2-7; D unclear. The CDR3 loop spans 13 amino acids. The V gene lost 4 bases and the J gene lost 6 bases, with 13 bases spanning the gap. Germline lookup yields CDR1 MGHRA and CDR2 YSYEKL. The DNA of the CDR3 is TGCGCCAGCAGCCCAAATGACCGAGGCGAGCAGTACTTC. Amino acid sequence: CASSPNDRGEQYF.

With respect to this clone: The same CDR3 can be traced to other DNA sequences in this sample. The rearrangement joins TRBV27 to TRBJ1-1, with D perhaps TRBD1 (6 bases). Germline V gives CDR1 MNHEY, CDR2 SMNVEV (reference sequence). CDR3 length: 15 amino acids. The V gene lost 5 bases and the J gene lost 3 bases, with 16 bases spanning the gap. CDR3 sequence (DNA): TGTGCCAGCAGTCCCCGGGGGGGGGCGGACACTGAAGCTTTCTTT. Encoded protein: CASSPRGGADTEAFF.

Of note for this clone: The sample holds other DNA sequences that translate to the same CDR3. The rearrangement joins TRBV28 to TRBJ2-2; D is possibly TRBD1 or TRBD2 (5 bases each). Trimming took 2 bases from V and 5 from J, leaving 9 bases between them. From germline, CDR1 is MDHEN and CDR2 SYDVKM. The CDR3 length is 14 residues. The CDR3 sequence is CASSLMGDTGELFF. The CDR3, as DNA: TGTGCCAGCAGTTTAATGGGGGATACCGGGGAGCTGTTTTTT.

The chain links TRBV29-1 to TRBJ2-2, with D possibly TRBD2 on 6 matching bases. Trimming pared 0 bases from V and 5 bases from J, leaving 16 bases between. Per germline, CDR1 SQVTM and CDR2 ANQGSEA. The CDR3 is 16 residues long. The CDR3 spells CSVEEVSGRGTGELFF. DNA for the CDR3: TGCAGCGTTGAAGAGGTGTCCGGGAGAGGAACCGGGGAGCTGTTTTTT.

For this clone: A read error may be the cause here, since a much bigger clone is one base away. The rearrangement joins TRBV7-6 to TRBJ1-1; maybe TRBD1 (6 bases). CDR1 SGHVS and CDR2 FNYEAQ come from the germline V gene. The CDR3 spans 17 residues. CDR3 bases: TGTGCCAGCAGCTTACCCCAGACAGGACAAATGAACGCTGAAGCTTTCTTT. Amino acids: CASSLPQTGQMNAEAFF.

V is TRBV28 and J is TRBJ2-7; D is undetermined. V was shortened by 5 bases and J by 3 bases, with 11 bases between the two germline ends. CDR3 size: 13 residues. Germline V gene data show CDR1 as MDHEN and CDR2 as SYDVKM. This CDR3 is CASSPYKNYEQYF. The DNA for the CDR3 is TGTGCCAGCAGTCCGTACAAAAACTACGAGCAGTACTTC.

The CDR3 sequence: CASSPLERTNTEAFF. DNA for the CDR3: TGTGCCAGCAGCCCCTTGGAGCGGACGAACACTGAAGCTTTCTTT. The chain recombines TRBV9 with TRBJ1-1, with D hard to call. CDR1 and CDR2 from the germline V gene are SGDLS and YYNGEE. The CDR3 loop spans 15 amino acids. V was cut by 4 bases and J by 1 base, with 14 bases left in between.

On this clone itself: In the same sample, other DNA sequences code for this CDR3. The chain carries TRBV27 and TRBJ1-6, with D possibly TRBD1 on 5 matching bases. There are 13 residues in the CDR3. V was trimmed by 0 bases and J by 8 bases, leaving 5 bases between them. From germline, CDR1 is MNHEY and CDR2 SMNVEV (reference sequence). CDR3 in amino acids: CASSLSGDSPLHF. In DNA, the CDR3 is TGTGCCAGCAGTTTATCAGGGGATTCACCCCTCCACTTT.